Shown below are 17 T cell receptor beta chains from a single sample sequenced in a study of T cells in Graves' hyperthyroidism and ophthalmopathy. It was RNA transcripts that yielded the amplified TCR beta CDR3 regions. In the first-round RT-PCR of the TCR CDR3, the HTBI primer set was used. In TCRdb, the multiplex PCR reads were re-called with MiXCR into one record per CDR3 protein. The repertoire holds about 520,000 distinct CDR3 sequences, less than 25% seen once, with 11% in the top ten. Sequencing used blood. These receptors all stem from a woman younger than 45 with Graves' ophthalmopathy.

This clonotype was detected ten times or more. The rearrangement joins TRBV29-1 to TRBJ2-5, with D uncertain. Germline CDR1 and CDR2: SQVTM and ANQGSEA. The CDR3 extends over 11 amino acids. Deletions cut 7 bases from V and 2 bases from J, with 8 bases between. The CDR3 protein is CSALEQETQYF. CDR3 bases: TGCAGCGCCCTAGAACAAGAGACCCAGTACTTC.

This chain joins TRBV4-1 and TRBJ2-7; possibly TRBD2 for D (5 bases). With 1 base removed from V and 4 bases from J, the gap between germline ends came to 14 bases. Germline CDR1 and CDR2: MGHRA and YSYEKL. The CDR3 length is 15 residues. The CDR3 protein is CASSQGRTPVYEQYF. The CDR3 DNA sequence: TGCGCCAGCAGCCAAGGGAGGACGCCCGTTTACGAGCAGTACTTC.

In this sample, this clonotype turned up many times. The chain couples TRBV6-2 or TRBV6-3 to TRBJ1-5; 9 bases are shared with TRBD1. There are 15 residues in the CDR3. CDR1 and CDR2 from the germline V gene are MNHEY and SVGEGT. J lost 7 bases, V lost 6 bases, and 10 bases had no gene match. CDR3: CASRDTGGKGQPQHF. CDR3 DNA sequence: TGTGCCAGCAGAGATACAGGGGGCAAAGGGCAGCCCCAGCATTTT.

This clonotype came up a few times. This chain joins TRBV24-1 and TRBJ1-5, with 7 bases aligning to TRBD1. The trim removed 2 bases at V and 7 bases at J, leaving 10 bases unmatched. The CDR3 runs to 16 residues. CDR1 and CDR2 from the germline V gene are KGHDR and SFDVKD. CDR3 amino acids: CATSDSGQALGQPQHF. DNA for the CDR3: TGTGCCACCAGTGATTCTGGACAGGCGCTGGGGCAGCCCCAGCATTTT.

This clonotype came up a few times. Here the CDR3 DNA reads TGTGCCAGTAGTATGGGTGCGGAGTCCTACGAGCAGTACTTC. This sequence encodes CASSMGAESYEQYF. The rearrangement joins TRBV19 to TRBJ2-7; D unclear. Trimming pared 3 bases from V and 1 base from J, leaving 10 bases between. The germline gives CDR1 LNHDA, CDR2 SQIVND (reference sequence). The CDR3 runs to 14 residues.

This clonotype has ten or more counts. This chain links TRBV5-1 with TRBJ2-3; 8 bases match TRBD1. V lost 2 bases to trimming and J lost 5 bases; unmatched junction nucleotides: 10. The CDR3 length is 16 residues. Germline CDR1 SGHRS, CDR2 YFSETQ. The CDR3 is CASSFSDRVSKDTQYF. Written as DNA, the CDR3 is TGCGCCAGCAGCTTTTCGGACAGGGTGTCGAAAGATACGCAGTATTTT.

Notes on this clonotype: A read error may produce the germline difference seen at one junction end. The gene calls are TRBV27 and TRBJ1-5; D ambiguous. The CDR3 is made up of 15 amino acids. CDR1 is MNHEY and CDR2 is SMNVEV in the germline V gene (reference sequence). The CDR3 loop reads CAISPASYSNQPQHF. DNA for the CDR3: TGTGCCATCAGTCCCGCGAGCTATAGCAATCAGCCCCAGCATTTT.

This chain joins TRBV27 and TRBJ2-7, with D possibly matching TRBD1 (6 bases). The CDR3 covers 14 residues. The V gene lost 5 bases and the J gene lost 3 bases, with 14 bases spanning the gap. CDR1 is MNHEY, CDR2 SMNVEV, per germline (reference sequence). The chain's CDR3 is CASSIRTDHYEQYF. The DNA of the CDR3 is TGTGCCAGCAGTATACGGACAGATCACTACGAGCAGTACTTC.

Note on this clonotype: The junction and the germline gene differ at one end; a read error may be behind it. The chain employs TRBV7-7 and TRBJ1-5; 7 bases align to TRBD1. CDR3 length: 16 amino acids. Germline V gene data show CDR1 as SSHAT and CDR2 as FNYEAQ (reference sequence). The CDR3 sequence is CGSSNGTVAPRQPQHF. CDR3 sequence (DNA): TGTGGCAGCTCTAACGGGACAGTGGCACCGAGGCAGCCCCAGCATTTT.

This clonotype appeared many times. The rearrangement links TRBV10-3 to TRBJ2-5, with TRBD1 as a possible D gene (6 bases). CDR1 and CDR2 (germline): ENHRY, SYGVKD. The V and J ends lost 5 bases and 4 bases respectively, with 11 bases between them. This CDR3 has 13 residues. CDR3 nucleotides: TGTGCCATCAGTCAGGGGTCCGGAGAGACCCAGTACTTC. Translation gives CAISQGSGETQYF.

This clonotype has a count of ten or more. This sequence joins TRBV7-9 and TRBJ1-2; D call uncertain. V was shortened by 5 bases and J by 8 bases, with 9 bases between the two germline ends. Germline CDR1 SEHNR, CDR2 FQNEAQ (reference sequence). The CDR3 has 11 residues. CDR3 in amino acids: CASSLWGGYTF. In DNA form, the CDR3 reads TGTGCCAGCAGCCTCTGGGGAGGCTACACCTTC.

On this clonotype itself: Mismatch with germline at one junction end may stem from a read error. The gene calls are TRBV6-1 and TRBJ1-5, with D hard to call. CDR1 MNHNS and CDR2 SASEGT come from the germline V gene. CDR3 length: 14 residues. CDR3 bases: TGTGCCGGCAGTGCGCAAGTGAGCAATCAGCCCCAGCATTTT. Its protein product is CAGSAQVSNQPQHF.

The chain joins TRBV28 to TRBJ1-2; D gene unclear. V was shortened by 3 bases and J by 8 bases, with 19 bases between the two germline ends. This CDR3 contains 15 residues. CDR1 and CDR2 (germline): MDHEN, SYDVKM. Here the CDR3 reads CASSFGGRDGRGYTF. The CDR3 DNA reads TGTGCCAGCAGTTTCGGTGGGCGAGATGGCCGGGGCTACACCTTC.

In its sample, this clonotype is medium-sized (0.01 to 0.1%). This chain joins TRBV6-5 and TRBJ1-1; 7 bases align to TRBD1. The V gene end was trimmed by 6 bases and the J gene end by 3 bases; junction bases not matched to a gene: 7. This CDR3 is built from 14 residues. The germline CDR1 and CDR2 sequences are MNHEY and SVGAGI. The CDR3 sequence: CASRGDRVYTEAFF. CDR3 bases: TGTGCCAGCAGGGGAGACAGGGTTTACACTGAAGCTTTCTTT.

This clonotype was counted a few times. The chain couples TRBV7-8 to TRBJ2-7; unclear D gene. V was cut by 0 bases and J by 7 bases, with 10 bases left in between. This CDR3 is 13 amino acids long. Germline CDR1 is SGHVS and CDR2 is FQNEAQ. The CDR3, as DNA: TGTGCCAGCAGCTTAGCCACTCTATGGGAGCAGTACTTC. Protein sequence: CASSLATLWEQYF.

This clonotype appeared many times. The rearrangement uses TRBV19 and TRBJ1-1; a weak D match, TRBD1 (6 bases). Germline CDR1 and CDR2: LNHDA and SQIVND (reference sequence). Trimming stripped 4 bases from V and 6 bases from J, with 12 bases between. The CDR3 sequence is 13 residues long. DNA of the CDR3: TGTGCCAGTAGTAGGGGGCTAGAGGCTGAAGCTTTCTTT. It yields the protein CASSRGLEAEAFF.

The chain couples TRBV19 to TRBJ1-5, with TRBD1 identical over 7 bases. Unmatched junction bases numbered 8, after V lost 6 bases and J lost 0 bases. CDR3 length: 16 amino acids. CDR1 and CDR2 (germline): LNHDA, SQIVND (reference sequence). The CDR3 spells CASSDRAGVSNQPQHF. As DNA, the CDR3 is TGTGCCAGTAGCGACAGGGCCGGGGTTAGCAATCAGCCCCAGCATTTT.